Presented here are 24 T cell receptor beta chains from one specimen sequenced in a study of cytotoxic CD8 clonotypes in ibrutinib-treated CLL. Method: immunoSEQ multiplex PCR; TCRdb's copy keeps in-frame clones and lacks some. Of about 22,000 clones in the sample, about three quarters are singletons; the top ten hold approximately 7.2%. Sequenced material: PBMCs, taken before ibrutinib treatment. The source is a human donor with chronic lymphocytic leukemia.

This clone has more than one count but fewer than ten. The chain is built from TRBV7-2 and TRBJ1-4; 7 nucleotides align to TRBD1. Germline values: CDR1 SGHTA, CDR2 FQGNSA. The trim removed 1 base at V and 7 bases at J, leaving 6 bases unmatched. The CDR3 totals 15 residues. Written as DNA, the CDR3 is TGTGCCAGCAGCTTAGGAGGCAGGGGGGTTGAAAAACTGTTTTTT. Its protein product is CASSLGGRGVEKLFF.

This clone was found a few times. The chain links TRBV28 to TRBJ1-5; D unresolved. The CDR3 is 16 residues long. Germline CDR1 and CDR2: MDHEN and SYDVKM. V lost 6 bases to trimming and J lost 0 bases, with 15 bases between them. The CDR3 loop is CASSSRGRGSNQPQHF. Here the CDR3 DNA reads TGTGCCAGCAGCTCCCGAGGGCGCGGTAGCAATCAGCCCCAGCATTTT.

J is TRBJ1-2 and V is TRBV13; 7 positions agree with TRBD1. The CDR3 runs 14 residues. Germline V CDR1 and CDR2: PRHDT, FYEKMQ (reference sequence). The V gene end was trimmed by 4 bases and the J gene end by 2 bases; junction bases not matched to a gene: 4. The CDR3 sequence: CASSSGTENYGYTF. The CDR3 DNA reads TGTGCCAGCAGCTCCGGGACAGAGAACTATGGCTACACCTTC.

J is TRBJ1-4 and V is TRBV5-6; possible D gene TRBD1, 6 bases. Trimming pared 2 bases from V and 8 bases from J, leaving 13 bases between. The germline CDR1 and CDR2 sequences are SGHDT and YYEEEE. The CDR3 consists of 14 residues. The CDR3 DNA is TGTGCCAGCAGCTTAGGCAGGGGTGAGGAAAAACTGTTTTTT. It codes for CASSLGRGEEKLFF. Complete variable domain (other parts from reference TRBV5-6 and TRBJ1-4): DAGVTQSPTHLIKTRGQQVTLRCSPKSGHDTVSWYQQALGQGPQFIFQYYEEEERQRGNFPDRFSGHQFPNYSSELNVNALLLGDSALYLCASSLGRGEEKLFFGSGTQLSVL.

This chain joins TRBV27 and TRBJ2-5; D ambiguous. V was pared by 2 bases and J by 5 bases, with 6 bases between. CDR1 is MNHEY and CDR2 is SMNVEV in the germline V gene (reference sequence). The CDR3 sequence is 12 residues long. The DNA for the CDR3 is TGTGCCAGCAGTTTAGAACGGGAGACCCAGTACTTC. This encodes CASSLERETQYF.

The gene calls are TRBV5-1 and TRBJ2-3; 11 bases agree with TRBD2. The germline CDR1 and CDR2 sequences are SGHRS and YFSETQ. The ends lost 0 bases at V and 2 bases at J; junction bases unmatched: 8. The CDR3 covers 18 residues. Written as DNA, the CDR3 is TGCGCCAGCAGCTTGGTTAGGTCTAGCGGGAGGAACACAGATACGCAGTATTTT. It specifies CASSLVRSSGRNTDTQYF.

A word on this clone: The sample contains more than one DNA sequence encoding this CDR3. This chain connects TRBV5-6 to TRBJ1-2; D call uncertain. The CDR3 consists of 15 residues. The germline gives CDR1 SGHDT, CDR2 YYEEEE. Trimming cost V 0 bases and J 2 bases, with 11 bases left between them. CDR3 region: CASSLGGRWNYGYTF. The CDR3 DNA reads TGTGCCAGCAGCTTGGGTGGCAGGTGGAACTATGGCTACACCTTC.

V is TRBV7-9 and J is TRBJ2-7, with D maybe TRBD2 (5 bases). Germline CDR1 is SEHNR and CDR2 is FQNEAQ (reference sequence). This CDR3 comprises 13 residues. V was trimmed by 5 bases and J by 3 bases, leaving 11 bases between them. CDR3 coding DNA: TGTGCCAGCAGCCCCCCCGCGGGCTACGAGCAGTACTTC. Its translation is CASSPPAGYEQYF.

This clone was observed a few times. The CDR3 here is CASSGGRTSVKDEQFF. The CDR3 DNA reads as TGTGCCAGCAGCGGGGGAAGGACTAGCGTAAAGGATGAGCAGTTCTTC. This chain links TRBV7-8 with TRBJ2-1, with 9 nucleotides matching TRBD2. This CDR3 region has 16 residues. CDR1 SGHVS and CDR2 FQNEAQ come from the germline V gene. V dropped 5 bases and J dropped 8; count of bases not matched to a gene: 13. Looking up the rest from reference TRBV7-8 and TRBJ2-1 gives the full variable domain: GAGVSQSPRYKVAKRGQDVALRCDPISGHVSLFWYQQALGQGPEFLTYFQNEAQLDKSGLPSDRFFAERPEGSVSTLKIQRTQQEDSAVYLCASSGGRTSVKDEQFFGPGTRLTVL.

The gene calls are TRBV9 and TRBJ2-7, with D maybe TRBD2 (6 bases). V lost 0 bases to trimming and J lost 3 bases, with 13 bases between them. Germline assignment: CDR1 SGDLS and CDR2 YYNGEE. The CDR3 runs to 15 residues. The CDR3 bases are TGTGCCAGCAGCGTAGATGTGCGGGATAGCTACGAGCAGTACTTC. It yields the protein CASSVDVRDSYEQYF.

The chain links TRBV4-1 to TRBJ2-2, with D tentatively TRBD2 (7 bases). This CDR3 is built from 16 residues. Germline V gene data show CDR1 as MGHRA and CDR2 as YSYEKL. V was cut by 4 bases and J by 3 bases, with 15 bases left in between. The chain's CDR3 is CASSPPRGRDTGELFF. The CDR3 region has the DNA TGCGCCAGCAGCCCTCCGAGGGGGAGGGACACCGGGGAGCTGTTTTTT.

The chain carries TRBV7-9 and TRBJ1-1, with a possible D match to TRBD1 (5 bases). CDR3 length: 16 residues. Deletions cut 5 bases from V and 5 bases from J, with 21 bases between. CDR1 SEHNR and CDR2 FQNEAQ come from the germline V gene (reference sequence). Here the CDR3 DNA reads TGTGCCAGCAGCCCGGAGGGACTCCTTGTGGGGACTGAAGCTTTCTTT. Its protein is CASSPEGLLVGTEAFF.

This chain links TRBV7-2 with TRBJ1-1, with a possible D match to TRBD1 (6 bases). The V gene's germline CDR1 is SGHTA and CDR2 FQGNSA. This CDR3 region has 14 residues. V was clipped by 4 bases and J by 0 bases, with 9 bases between them. The CDR3 bases are TGTGCCAGCAGCTGGGGGGCGATGAACACTGAAGCTTTCTTT. Translated, it gives CASSWGAMNTEAFF.

This clone was recorded a few times. The gene calls are TRBV7-3 and TRBJ2-2; D perhaps matches TRBD2 (5 bases). Germline CDR1 is SGHTA and CDR2 is FQGTGA. The CDR3 has 14 amino acids. V lost 7 bases, J lost 7 bases, and 16 bases lay in between. CDR3 nucleotides: TGTGCCAGCACCCTCAGCGGATTGGGCGGGGAGCTGTTTTTT. This sequence encodes CASTLSGLGGELFF.

The chain is built from TRBV7-2 and TRBJ1-1; the D gene is possibly TRBD1 (5 bases). Germline values: CDR1 SGHTA, CDR2 FQGNSA. The CDR3 extends over 15 amino acids. Trimming stripped 5 bases from V and 6 bases from J, with 19 bases between. CDR3 DNA sequence: TGTGCCAGCAGCCCCCCGACAGCTCAAAACGCTGAAGCTTTCTTT. This gives the protein CASSPPTAQNAEAFF. The whole variable domain, remainder taken from reference TRBV7-2 and TRBJ1-1, is GAGVSQSPSNKVTEKGKDVELRCDPISGHTALYWYRQSLGQGLEFLIYFQGNSAPDKSGLPSDRFSAERTGGSVSTLTIQRTQQEDSAVYLCASSPPTAQNAEAFFGQGTRLTVV.

CDR3 sequence (DNA): TGTGCCAGCAGTGAGACGGGTGGAAACACCATATATTTT. This sequence encodes CASSETGGNTIYF. The chain employs TRBV2 and TRBJ1-3, with D unresolved. This CDR3 region has 13 residues. CDR1 is SNHLY and CDR2 is FYNNEI in the germline V gene. The V end lost 3 bases, the J end lost 3 bases, and 6 bases lay between the germline ends.

J is TRBJ1-1 and V is TRBV7-3; D perhaps matches TRBD1 (6 bases). The ends were cut back, 1 base at V and 0 bases at J, with 15 bases in the middle. Germline CDR1 reads SGHTA; CDR2 reads FQGTGA. The CDR3 extends over 17 amino acids. Written as DNA, the CDR3 is TGTGCCAGCAGCTTAATGGGGGGCTCCCCTCTGAACACTGAAGCTTTCTTT. Encoded protein: CASSLMGGSPLNTEAFF.

This clone was seen a few times. CDR3 in DNA: TGCGCCAGCAGTCCTTCAGGGGGTACCACTGAAGCTTTCTTT. It encodes CASSPSGGTTEAFF. J is TRBJ1-1 and V is TRBV10-1; TRBD1 aligns across 7 bases. The V and J ends lost 5 bases and 4 bases, in that order; junction bases with no gene match: 7. Looked up from germline, CDR1 is WNHNN and CDR2 is SYGVQD (reference sequence). The CDR3 has 14 residues.

The chain carries TRBV11-3 and TRBJ2-1; possibly TRBD1 or TRBD2 for D (5 bases each). V lost 3 bases to trimming and J lost 7 bases, with 16 bases between them. This CDR3 is built from 15 residues. Germline V gene lookup returns CDR1 SGHNT and CDR2 YENEEA. The CDR3 is CASSLVPGRLNEQFF. CDR3 nucleotides: TGTGCCAGCAGCTTGGTCCCGGGACGCTTAAATGAGCAGTTCTTC.

The chain couples TRBV2 to TRBJ1-5; D is perhaps TRBD1 (5 bases). CDR1 is SNHLY, CDR2 FYNNEI, per germline. The CDR3 spans 15 residues. The ends were cut back, 4 bases at V and 7 bases at J, with 17 bases in the middle. CDR3 DNA sequence: TGTGCCAGCAGTGCCCAGGGAATATCCGACCAGCCCCAGCATTTT. Amino acid sequence: CASSAQGISDQPQHF.

The chain recombines TRBV28 with TRBJ2-1, with D perhaps matching TRBD1 or TRBD2 (6 bases each). The germline V gene encodes CDR1 MDHEN and CDR2 SYDVKM. This CDR3 contains 14 residues. The V end was cut by 4 bases, the J end by 2 bases, with 9 bases between. CDR3 nucleotides: TGTGCCAGCAGTTCTGGGGGGCCCTACAATGAGCAGTTCTTC. Translation gives CASSSGGPYNEQFF.

The DNA for the CDR3 is TGTGCCAGCAGCAGGGGGCGGGGGATGAACACTGAAGCTTTCTTT. Protein sequence: CASSRGRGMNTEAFF. The chain has TRBV21-1 and TRBJ1-1. TRBV21-1 corresponds to a pseudogene. This CDR3 has 15 residues.

The V and J genes are TRBV5-1 and TRBJ1-5; 7 bases are shared with TRBD1. Germline V gene data show CDR1 as SGHRS and CDR2 as YFSETQ. This CDR3 comprises 14 residues. V was clipped by 1 base and J by 7 bases; unmatched bases: 5. For the CDR3, the DNA is TGCGCCAGCAGCTTGAGCTCAGGGGGGCAGCCCCAGCATTTT. Translation: CASSLSSGGQPQHF.

The chain employs TRBV9 and TRBJ2-1; D may be TRBD1 (5 bases). The CDR3 runs 14 residues. Germline CDR1 reads SGDLS; CDR2 reads YYNGEE. The V and J ends lost 0 bases and 8 bases respectively, with 12 bases between them. The CDR3 here is CASSVEAGWHEQFF. The CDR3 DNA is TGTGCCAGCAGCGTAGAGGCAGGGTGGCATGAGCAGTTCTTC.